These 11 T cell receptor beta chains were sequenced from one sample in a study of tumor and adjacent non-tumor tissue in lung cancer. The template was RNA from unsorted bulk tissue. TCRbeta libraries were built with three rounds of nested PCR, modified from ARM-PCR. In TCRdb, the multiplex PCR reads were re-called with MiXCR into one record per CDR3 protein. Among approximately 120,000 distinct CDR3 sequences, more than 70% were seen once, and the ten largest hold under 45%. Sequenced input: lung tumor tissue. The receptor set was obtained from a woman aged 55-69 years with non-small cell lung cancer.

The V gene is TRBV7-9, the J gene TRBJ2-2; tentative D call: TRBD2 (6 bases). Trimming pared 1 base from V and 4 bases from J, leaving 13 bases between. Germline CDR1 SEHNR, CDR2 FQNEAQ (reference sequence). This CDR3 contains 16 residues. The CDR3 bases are TGTGCCAGCAGCTTAGGGAGGGGATGGAGCACCGGGGAGCTGTTTTTT. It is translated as CASSLGRGWSTGELFF.

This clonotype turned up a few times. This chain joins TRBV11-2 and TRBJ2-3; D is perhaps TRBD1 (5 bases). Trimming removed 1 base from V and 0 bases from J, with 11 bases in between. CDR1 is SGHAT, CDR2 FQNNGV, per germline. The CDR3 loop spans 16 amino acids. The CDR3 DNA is TGTGCCAGCAGCTTAGCCTCCCAGGGTAGCACAGATACGCAGTATTTT. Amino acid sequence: CASSLASQGSTDTQYF.

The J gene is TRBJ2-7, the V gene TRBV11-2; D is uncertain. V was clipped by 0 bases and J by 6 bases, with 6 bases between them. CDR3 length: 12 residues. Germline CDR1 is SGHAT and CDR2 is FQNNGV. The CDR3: CASSLDWVEQYF. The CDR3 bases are TGTGCCAGCAGCTTAGATTGGGTCGAGCAGTACTTC.

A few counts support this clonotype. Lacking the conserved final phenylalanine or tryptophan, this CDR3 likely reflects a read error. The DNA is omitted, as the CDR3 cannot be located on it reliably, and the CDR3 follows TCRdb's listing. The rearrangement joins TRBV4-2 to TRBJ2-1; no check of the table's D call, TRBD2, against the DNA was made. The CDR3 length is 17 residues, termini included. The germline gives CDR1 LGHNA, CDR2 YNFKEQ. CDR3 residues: CASSQAITSGGMNEHFL.

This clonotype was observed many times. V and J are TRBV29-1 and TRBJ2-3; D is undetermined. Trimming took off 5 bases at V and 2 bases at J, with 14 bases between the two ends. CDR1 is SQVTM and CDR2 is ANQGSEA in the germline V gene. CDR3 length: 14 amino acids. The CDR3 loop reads CSVPADRYTDTQYF. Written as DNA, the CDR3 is TGCAGCGTTCCTGCGGACCGCTACACAGATACGCAGTATTTT.

Here the CDR3 reads CCSSLELTSWSHNEQFF. CDR3 DNA sequence: TGTTGCAGTAGCTTAGAGTTGACTAGCTGGAGCCACAATGAGCAGTTCTTC. J is TRBJ2-1 and V is TRBV11-3; 7 positions agree with TRBD2. The CDR3 totals 17 residues. Germline lookup yields CDR1 SGHNT and CDR2 YENEEA.

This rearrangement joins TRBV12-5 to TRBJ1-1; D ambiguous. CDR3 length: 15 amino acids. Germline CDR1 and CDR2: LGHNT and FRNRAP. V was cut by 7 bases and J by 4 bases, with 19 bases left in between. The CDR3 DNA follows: TGTGCTAGTGCCACGGCAATAAATGGGGTCACTGAAGCTTTCTTT. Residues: CASATAINGVTEAFF.

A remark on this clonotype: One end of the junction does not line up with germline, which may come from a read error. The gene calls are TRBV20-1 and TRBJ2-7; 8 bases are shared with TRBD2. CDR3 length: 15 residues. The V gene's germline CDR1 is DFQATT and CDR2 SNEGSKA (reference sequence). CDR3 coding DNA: TGCAGTGCTAGAGATTGGGTAGCGGGGCCCTATGAGCAGCACTTC. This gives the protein CSARDWVAGPYEQHF.

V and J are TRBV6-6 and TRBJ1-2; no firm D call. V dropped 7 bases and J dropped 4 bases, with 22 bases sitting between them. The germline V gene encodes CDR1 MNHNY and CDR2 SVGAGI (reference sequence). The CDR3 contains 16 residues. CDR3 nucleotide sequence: TGTGCCAGCAATGTATCGGACGGTCGTTTCCTCTATGGCTACACCTTC. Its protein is CASNVSDGRFLYGYTF.

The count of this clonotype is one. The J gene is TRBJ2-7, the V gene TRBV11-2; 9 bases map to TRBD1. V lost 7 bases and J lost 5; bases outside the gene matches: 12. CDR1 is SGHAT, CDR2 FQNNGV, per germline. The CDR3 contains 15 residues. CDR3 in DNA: TGTGCCAGCATCCCAGGCCCCGGACAGGGGCACGAGCAGTACTTC. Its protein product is CASIPGPGQGHEQYF.

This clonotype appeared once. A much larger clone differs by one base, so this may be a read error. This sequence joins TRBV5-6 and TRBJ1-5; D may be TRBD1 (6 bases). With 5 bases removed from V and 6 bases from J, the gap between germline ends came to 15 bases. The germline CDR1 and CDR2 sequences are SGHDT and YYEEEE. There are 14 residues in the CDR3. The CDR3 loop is CASRDSRRIQPQHF. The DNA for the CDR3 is TGTGCCAGCAGGGACAGTAGGCGCATTCAGCCCCAGCATTTT.